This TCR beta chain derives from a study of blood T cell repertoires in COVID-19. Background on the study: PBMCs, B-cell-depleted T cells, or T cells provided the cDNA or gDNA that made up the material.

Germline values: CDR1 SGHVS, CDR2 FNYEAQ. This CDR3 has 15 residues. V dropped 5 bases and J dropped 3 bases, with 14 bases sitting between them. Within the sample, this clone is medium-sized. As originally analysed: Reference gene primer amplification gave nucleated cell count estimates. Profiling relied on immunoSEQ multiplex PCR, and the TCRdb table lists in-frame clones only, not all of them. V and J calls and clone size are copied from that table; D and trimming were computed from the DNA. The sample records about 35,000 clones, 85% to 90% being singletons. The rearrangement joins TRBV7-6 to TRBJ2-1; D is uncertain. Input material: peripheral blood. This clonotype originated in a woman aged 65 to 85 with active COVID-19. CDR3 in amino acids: CASSPEAIGYNEQFF. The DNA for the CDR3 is TGTGCCAGCAGCCCAGAGGCCATCGGCTACAATGAGCAGTTCTTC.